By share, the clone carrying this T cell receptor (beta chain) ranks as medium-sized. Its antigen remains unidentified. TCRdb re-called the 5' RACE reads with MiXCR, one entry per CDR3 protein. This sample has 8,000 to 10,000 distinct CDR3 sequences, with 20% to 30% found just once. The sorted Tregs were CD4+CD25+CD127-/low cells. Study-level findings and limits: In terms of TCR gene usage, tumor memory CD4+ T cells clustered together with blood and lymph node memory CD4+ cells, as well as with lymph node naive CD4+ cells. Tumor Tregs overlapped most with tumor, then blood, naive CD4+ cells.

The sample consisted of Tregs sorted from blood. The origin of this receptor is a female donor with breast cancer.

The CDR3: CATSSGDEGNEQFF. In DNA, the CDR3 is TGTGCCACCTCATCGGGAGATGAAGGCAATGAGCAGTTCTTC. The chain joins TRBV10-3 to TRBJ2-1; D is possibly TRBD2 (6 bases). CDR1 is ENHRY and CDR2 is SYGVKD in the germline V gene. With 10 bases removed from V and 6 bases from J, the gap between germline ends came to 19 bases. This CDR3 is built from 14 residues.